The sample holds many counts of the clone carrying this T cell receptor (beta chain). Its antigen is as yet unknown. At one of its ends the junction is not consistent with the germline gene, which may arise from a read error. The data were taken from a study of T cell repertoires in cytomegalovirus infection. Overall study: Indications of both CMV infection and matching HLA type were provided by public TCR beta signatures. General study results and limits: The study found HLA-C-restricted CMV-specific TCR beta clonotypes dominating the ex vivo response. Cumulative frequency of public TCR beta families picked out carriers of CMV plus the relevant HLA.

TCRdb re-analysed the reads in MiXCR, keeping a single row per CDR3 protein. This table holds some 220,000 distinct CDR3 sequences, about 7% found once. The CDR3 extends over 12 amino acids. Germline CDR1 and CDR2: SSHAT and FNYEAQ (reference sequence). Sequencing was done on a sample of PBMCs. The receptor's source is a human donor in good health (CMV status not recorded). Some clones in this sample may be carry-over from other donors' samples. The chain is built from TRBV7-7 and TRBJ2-6, with D uncertain. The CDR3 region has the DNA TGTGCTAGCAGAGGACCGGGCGACGTCCTGACTTTC. Residues: CASRGPGDVLTF.